The 9 T cell receptor beta chains listed next were all sequenced from one sample in a study of OX40 agonist ivuxolimab in advanced cancers. Profiled with immunoSEQ multiplex PCR; TCRdb holds only in-frame clones, not every one. The table shows approximately 70,000 clones, with about 85% occurring only once. Specimen: CD4+ or CD8+ T cells sorted from blood, collected in a trial of the OX40 agonist ivuxolimab. The receptor set was obtained from an adult with an advanced solid tumor such as melanoma, head and neck, liver or kidney cancer.

This clone showed up just once. The chain has TRBV2 and TRBJ2-7; D may be TRBD2 (6 bases). CDR1 and CDR2 from the germline V gene are SNHLY and FYNNEI. Trimming pared 6 bases from V and 4 bases from J, leaving 10 bases between. The CDR3 extends over 12 amino acids. This CDR3 is CASSQGTYEQYF. DNA for the CDR3: TGTGCCAGCAGCCAAGGGACTTACGAGCAGTACTTC.

The V call is TRBV5-1, the J call TRBJ2-7; D gene unclear. Germline CDR1 reads SGHRS; CDR2 reads YFSETQ. The CDR3 totals 11 residues. V lost 3 bases and J 3 bases, leaving 4 bases between the germline ends. CDR3 protein: CASSSNYEQYF. Written as DNA, the CDR3 is TGCGCCAGCAGCTCCAACTACGAGCAGTACTTC. The full variable domain, completed using reference TRBV5-1 and TRBJ2-7, is KAGVTQTPRYLIKTRGQQVTLSCSPISGHRSVSWYQQTPGQGLQFLFEYFSETQRNKGNFPGRFSGRQFSNSRSEMNVSTLELGDSALYLCASSSNYEQYFGPGTRLTVT.

This chain links TRBV4-2 with TRBJ1-1, with D uncertain. Germline-derived CDR1 and CDR2 are LGHNA and YNFKEQ. V was trimmed by 0 bases and J by 8 bases, leaving 19 bases between them. The CDR3 is 16 amino acids. For the CDR3, the DNA is TGTGCCAGCAGCCAAGATTCGAGCAGAGTCCTGTTAGAAGCTTTCTTT. It yields the protein CASSQDSSRVLLEAFF.

J is TRBJ2-1 and V is TRBV5-1; TRBD2 matches at 8 bases. The CDR3 is 18 residues long. The junction had 18 bases not matched to a gene; V was cut back by 3 bases and J by 7 bases. CDR1 and CDR2 (germline): SGHRS, YFSETQ. The chain's CDR3 is CASSYFGLAAGDGNEQFF. Written as DNA, the CDR3 is TGCGCCAGCAGCTACTTTGGGCTAGCAGCGGGAGATGGGAATGAGCAGTTCTTC.

The chain employs TRBV6-5 and TRBJ1-5; D possibly corresponds to TRBD1 (5 bases). Germline V gives CDR1 MNHEY, CDR2 SVGAGI. V dropped 7 bases and J dropped 6 bases, with 10 bases sitting between them. The CDR3 is 12 residues long. CDR3 nucleotides: TGTGCCAGCATGGGGGAGGGTCAGCCCCAGCATTTT. Amino acids: CASMGEGQPQHF.

V usage is TRBV28 and J usage is TRBJ1-1, with D uncertain. V lost 5 bases and J 0 bases, leaving 4 bases between the germline ends. The CDR3 sequence is 12 residues long. Germline V gene data show CDR1 as MDHEN and CDR2 as SYDVKM. CDR3 sequence: CASSPLNTEAFF. The CDR3 DNA is TGTGCCAGCAGTCCGTTGAACACTGAAGCTTTCTTT.

The genes are TRBV2 and TRBJ2-1; the match to TRBD1 covers 7 bases. With V trimmed by 0 bases and J by 0 bases, 8 bases remained unmatched. Germline loops: CDR1 SNHLY, CDR2 FYNNEI. CDR3 length: 18 residues. This CDR3 reads CASSEALVRTGSYNEQFF. In DNA, the CDR3 is TGTGCCAGCAGTGAAGCGCTTGTGAGGACAGGCTCCTACAATGAGCAGTTCTTC. Complete variable domain (other parts from reference TRBV2 and TRBJ2-1): EPEVTQTPSHQVTQMGQEVILRCVPISNHLYFYWYRQILGQKVEFLVSFYNNEISEKSEIFDDQFSVERPDGSNFTLKIRSTKLEDSAMYFCASSEALVRTGSYNEQFFGPGTRLTVL.

In this sample, this clone turned up once. V usage is TRBV5-4 and J usage is TRBJ1-6; D gene ambiguous. The CDR3 totals 15 residues. CDR1 and CDR2 (germline): SGHNT, YYREEE (reference sequence). V was pared by 3 bases and J by 3 bases, with 10 bases between. The CDR3 protein is CASSSSRNYNSPLHF. The CDR3 DNA sequence: TGTGCCAGCAGCTCTTCCAGGAACTATAATTCACCCCTCCACTTT.

The chain carries TRBV28 and TRBJ2-7; D might be TRBD2 (6 bases). CDR1 is MDHEN and CDR2 is SYDVKM in the germline V gene. CDR3 length: 16 amino acids. The V end lost 2 bases, the J end lost 2 bases, and 16 bases lay between the germline ends. CDR3 residues: CASSLRTTRQTYEQYF. CDR3 DNA sequence: TGTGCCAGCAGTTTAAGGACGACTAGGCAAACCTACGAGCAGTACTTC.